The clone carrying this T cell receptor beta chain was picked up one time. Its antigen is not known. This sample also contains other DNA sequences that code for the same CDR3. The data were obtained in a study of shared clonotypes between healthy human individuals. Overall study results and limits: It was observed that approximately 5% of naive CD4 clonotypes were shared across four donors. Naive subsets, compared against memory subsets, generally had larger estimated richness values.

Partitioning of CD4+ cells yielded a CD45RA+ naive subset and a CD45RA-negative memory subset. Sequenced by immunoSEQ multiplex PCR; TCRdb stores in-frame clones only, minus some. Of over 2 million clones in the sample, roughly 92% were seen once. V was clipped by 6 bases and J by 1 base, with 9 bases between them. CDR3 length: 12 residues. The V gene's germline CDR1 is SQVTM and CDR2 ANQGSEA. The sample consisted of naive CD4+ T cells from PBMCs. Documented subset: CD45RA+ positively selected. The chain employs TRBV29-1 and TRBJ2-5; tentatively, D is TRBD1 (5 bases). This TCR was sampled from a man in his late teens or twenties in good health. Some clones in this sample may be carry-over from other donors' samples. The CDR3 sequence: CSVLTAQETQYF. The DNA of the CDR3 is TGCAGCGTCTTGACAGCCCAAGAGACCCAGTACTTC.